Sequencing of this TCR beta chain was carried out in a study of blood T cell repertoires in COVID-19. In the study overall: Sources were T cells, B-cell-depleted T cells, or PBMCs; the material itself was cDNA or gDNA.

Repertoires were generated with immunoSEQ multiplex PCR, while TCRdb's copy carries only in-frame clones and drops some. The profile shows 310,000 or so clones, 90% of them singletons. This CDR3 has 13 residues. CDR1 and CDR2 from the germline V gene are SQVTM and ANQGSEA. Trimming removed 4 bases at V and 2 bases at J, with 11 bases between. Material for sequencing was PBMCs or T cells enriched from blood (not recorded which). The chain combines TRBV29-1 with TRBJ2-5; D is possibly TRBD2 (6 bases). The TCR sequence derives from a woman aged 18-35 years with acute COVID-19. The DNA for the CDR3 is TGCAGCGTTGGGCGGGGTGGGCAAGAGACCCAGTACTTC. As protein: CSVGRGGQETQYF.